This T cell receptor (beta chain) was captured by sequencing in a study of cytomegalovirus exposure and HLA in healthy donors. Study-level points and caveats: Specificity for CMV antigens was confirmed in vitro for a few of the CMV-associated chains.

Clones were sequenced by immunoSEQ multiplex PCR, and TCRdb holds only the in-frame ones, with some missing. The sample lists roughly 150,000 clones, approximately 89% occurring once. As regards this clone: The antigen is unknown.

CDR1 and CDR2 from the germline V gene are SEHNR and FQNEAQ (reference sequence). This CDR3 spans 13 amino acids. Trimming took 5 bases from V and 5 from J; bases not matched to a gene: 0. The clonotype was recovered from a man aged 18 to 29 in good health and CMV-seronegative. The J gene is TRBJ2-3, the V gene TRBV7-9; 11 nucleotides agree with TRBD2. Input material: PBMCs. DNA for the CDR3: TGTGCCAGCAGCGGACTAGCGGGAGATACGCAGTATTTT. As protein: CASSGLAGDTQYF. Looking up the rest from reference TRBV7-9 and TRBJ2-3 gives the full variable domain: DTGVSQNPRHKITKRGQNVTFRCDPISEHNRLYWYRQTLGQGPEFLTYFQNEAQLEKSRLLSDRFSAERPKGSFSTLEIQRTEQGDSAMYLCASSGLAGDTQYFGPGTRLTVL.